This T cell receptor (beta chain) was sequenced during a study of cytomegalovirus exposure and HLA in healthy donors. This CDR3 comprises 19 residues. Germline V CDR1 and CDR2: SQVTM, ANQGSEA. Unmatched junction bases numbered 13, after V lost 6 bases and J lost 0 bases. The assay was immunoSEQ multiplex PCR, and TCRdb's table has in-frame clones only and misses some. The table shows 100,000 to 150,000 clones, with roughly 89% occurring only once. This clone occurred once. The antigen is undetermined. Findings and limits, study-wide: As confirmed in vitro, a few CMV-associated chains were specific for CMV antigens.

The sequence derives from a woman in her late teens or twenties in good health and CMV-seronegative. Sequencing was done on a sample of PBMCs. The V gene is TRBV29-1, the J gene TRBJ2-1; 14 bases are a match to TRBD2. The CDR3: CSVVWTGLAGVGSYNEQFF. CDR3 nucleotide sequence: TGCAGCGTCGTATGGACGGGACTAGCGGGAGTTGGCTCCTACAATGAGCAGTTCTTC.